The 25 T cell receptor beta chains reported below all come from one sample, sequenced in a study of T cells in narcolepsy. Sequencing used immunoSEQ multiplex PCR; TCRdb keeps in-frame clones, though not all of them. The sample holds approximately 30,000 clones, 65% to 90% seen once. The sequenced material came from CD45RA- memory CD4+ T cells from PBMCs. The source of these receptors is a human donor with narcolepsy.

The chain uses TRBV29-1 and TRBJ1-2, with D perhaps TRBD1 (6 bases). The V end lost 7 bases, the J end lost 5 bases, and 20 bases lay between the germline ends. Germline-derived CDR1 and CDR2 are SQVTM and ANQGSEA. The CDR3 runs 14 residues. The CDR3 DNA reads as TGCAGCGCTGCGCTCGGGGGCGTGGGTTATGGCTACACCTTC. Residues: CSAALGGVGYGYTF.

This sequence joins TRBV11-2 and TRBJ1-1; tentative D call: TRBD1 (6 bases). Germline assignment: CDR1 SGHAT and CDR2 FQNNGV. V dropped 5 bases and J dropped 0 bases, with 22 bases sitting between them. CDR3 size: 18 residues. The chain's CDR3 is CASSQFIWGGGMNTEAFF. In nucleotides, the CDR3 is TGTGCCAGCAGCCAATTCATTTGGGGGGGCGGAATGAACACTGAAGCTTTCTTT.

The genes are TRBV7-3 and TRBJ2-7; D might be TRBD1 (5 bases). The CDR3 runs 15 residues. Trimming left V 2 bases short and J 4 bases short, with 15 bases between. Germline V gene sequence: CDR1 SGHTA, CDR2 FQGTGA. The CDR3 sequence: CASSLRQGVGYEQYF. CDR3 coding DNA: TGTGCCAGCAGCTTACGGCAGGGCGTGGGTTACGAGCAGTACTTC.

V gene TRBV27 combines with J gene TRBJ2-7, with TRBD2 matching 12 bases. J gave up 3 bases and V 10 bases, and 16 bases lay outside the gene matches. Germline CDR1 reads MNHEY; CDR2 reads SMNVEV (reference sequence). The CDR3 has 17 amino acids. This chain's CDR3 is CANYPPGTSGHYYEQYF. In DNA, the CDR3 is TGTGCCAATTATCCACCGGGGACTAGCGGGCATTACTACGAGCAGTACTTC.

This chain joins TRBV7-8 and TRBJ2-3, with D tentatively TRBD2 (5 bases). With 3 bases removed from V and 8 bases from J, the gap between germline ends came to 18 bases. Germline CDR1 and CDR2: SGHVS and FQNEAQ. This CDR3 contains 15 residues. Here the CDR3 DNA reads TGTGCCAGCAGCTTTGGCGAGGGCAGTGTGAGTACGCAGTATTTT. It is translated as CASSFGEGSVSTQYF.

This clone was recorded once. This chain uses TRBV10-2 with TRBJ2-5; 13 bases match TRBD2. This CDR3 comprises 15 residues. CDR1 and CDR2 from the germline V gene are WSHSY and SAAADI. J lost 2 bases, V lost 8 bases, and 5 bases had no gene match. CDR3 sequence: CASSGLAGLQETQYF. The CDR3 DNA reads TGCGCCAGCTCGGGACTAGCGGGACTTCAAGAGACCCAGTACTTC.

The chain combines TRBV4-1 with TRBJ1-4, with D tentatively TRBD1 (5 bases). This CDR3 spans 18 amino acids. V lost 0 bases and J 0 bases, leaving 14 bases between the germline ends. Germline lookup yields CDR1 MGHRA and CDR2 YSYEKL. CDR3 DNA: TGCGCCAGCAGCCAAGACAGACCGGGGGTATCAACTAATGAAAAACTGTTTTTT. Translation gives CASSQDRPGVSTNEKLFF.

This chain links TRBV15 with TRBJ2-5; D is perhaps TRBD2 (6 bases). Germline V CDR1 and CDR2: LNHNV, YYDKDF (reference sequence). This CDR3 contains 13 residues. V lost 8 bases to trimming and J lost 2 bases, with 12 bases between them. CDR3 sequence (DNA): TGTGCCACCGCACCGGGACTTCAAGAGACCCAGTACTTC. Protein: CATAPGLQETQYF.

The table lists this clone with a few counts. The genes are TRBV6-8 and TRBJ1-1; D remains unclear. Germline V gene sequence: CDR1 MNHGY, CDR2 SAAAGT. The CDR3 runs to 13 residues. V was pared by 6 bases and J by 0 bases, with 8 bases between. The CDR3 region has the DNA TGTGCCAGCAGGTCAACAGTGAACACTGAAGCTTTCTTT. Its protein is CASRSTVNTEAFF.

The V gene is TRBV20-1, the J gene TRBJ2-7; D perhaps matches TRBD2 (5 bases). The germline V and J ends were trimmed by 5 bases and 5 bases, with 10 bases remaining between them. Germline values: CDR1 DFQATT, CDR2 SNEGSKA (reference sequence). The CDR3 has 11 residues. The CDR3 DNA reads TGCAGTGCTGGAGGAAGGAACGAGCAGTACTTC. This encodes CSAGGRNEQYF.

This chain connects TRBV28 to TRBJ1-6; 8 positions agree with TRBD1. V lost 5 bases to trimming and J lost 6 bases; unmatched junction nucleotides: 9. Germline CDR1 and CDR2: MDHEN and SYDVKM. The CDR3 extends over 16 amino acids. DNA for the CDR3: TGTGCCAGCAGTCACGCGGACAGGGCCGTTAATTCACCCCTCCACTTT. It is translated as CASSHADRAVNSPLHF.

The rearrangement links TRBV6-5 to TRBJ1-1; D not certain. Germline V gene data show CDR1 as MNHEY and CDR2 as SVGAGI. This CDR3 has 14 amino acids. The V and J ends lost 6 bases and 5 bases respectively, with 16 bases between them. CDR3 nucleotide sequence: TGTGCCAGCAGGGGAAGGTATGGGTCGACTGAAGCTTTCTTT. Its protein is CASRGRYGSTEAFF.

The V and J genes are TRBV11-2 and TRBJ2-1; D possibly uses TRBD1 or TRBD2 (5 bases each). This CDR3 is built from 16 residues. Germline loops: CDR1 SGHAT, CDR2 FQNNGV. The ends were cut back, 5 bases at V and 8 bases at J, with 22 bases in the middle. The CDR3 region has the DNA TGTGCCAGCAGCCCACTTTGGGGGTCGACGATGGATGAGCAGTTCTTC. This gives the protein CASSPLWGSTMDEQFF.

V usage is TRBV5-5 and J usage is TRBJ2-5; TRBD1 aligns across 8 bases. The germline CDR1 and CDR2 sequences are SGHKS and YYEKEE (reference sequence). The CDR3 consists of 15 residues. V lost 4 bases to trimming and J lost 4 bases; unmatched junction nucleotides: 9. CDR3 DNA sequence: TGTGCCAGCAGCACTCGGACAGGGATAGGAGAGACCCAGTACTTC. Translating it yields CASSTRTGIGETQYF.

The chain recombines TRBV25-1 with TRBJ1-2; no clear D gene. Trimming took 1 base from V and 4 from J, leaving 10 bases between them. The CDR3 has 14 amino acids. Germline assignment: CDR1 MGHDK and CDR2 SYGVNS. The CDR3 loop reads CASSESVGSYGYTF. DNA of the CDR3: TGTGCCAGCAGTGAATCTGTGGGGAGCTATGGCTACACCTTC.

The J gene is TRBJ1-1, the V gene TRBV5-1; D perhaps matches TRBD1 (5 bases). The CDR3 is made up of 13 amino acids. The V end was cut by 4 bases, the J end by 5 bases, with 12 bases between. Per germline, CDR1 SGHRS and CDR2 YFSETQ. The CDR3 region is CASSAAGGTEAFF. The CDR3 bases are TGCGCCAGCAGCGCGGCGGGGGGGACTGAAGCTTTCTTT.

This clone appeared a single time. The CDR3 here is CASSVGSVSYEQYF. The CDR3 region has the DNA TGTGCCAGCAGCGTAGGATCGGTCTCCTACGAGCAGTACTTC. V usage is TRBV9 and J usage is TRBJ2-7; D remains ambiguous. The CDR3 loop spans 14 amino acids. The ends were cut back, 0 bases at V and 0 bases at J, with 7 bases in the middle. Germline V gene data show CDR1 as SGDLS and CDR2 as YYNGEE.

This chain links TRBV25-1 with TRBJ2-7; D may be TRBD1 (6 bases). CDR1 is MGHDK, CDR2 SYGVNS, per germline. The CDR3 is made up of 15 amino acids. V was shortened by 4 bases and J by 2 bases, with 15 bases between the two germline ends. CDR3 sequence: CASSGRGQGTYEQYF. The CDR3 DNA follows: TGTGCCAGCAGTGGCAGGGGCCAGGGTACCTACGAGCAGTACTTC.

The chain carries TRBV10-1 and TRBJ2-7; a possible D gene is TRBD1 (7 bases). This CDR3 is 15 amino acids long. Germline V gives CDR1 WNHNN, CDR2 SYGVQD (reference sequence). V was pared by 2 bases and J by 5 bases, with 16 bases between. As DNA, the CDR3 is TGCGCCAGCAGTGAGGGAGGGGGCCAAAGCAACGAGCAGTACTTC. This sequence encodes CASSEGGGQSNEQYF.

Only one count was recorded for this clone. CDR3 loop: CASSSTGDFYNEQFF. The CDR3 DNA reads as TGCGCCAGCAGCTCCACAGGGGATTTCTACAATGAGCAGTTCTTC. The genes are TRBV5-1 and TRBJ2-1, with 7 bases fitting TRBD1. The junction had 6 bases not matched to a gene; V was cut back by 3 bases and J by 3 bases. CDR1 and CDR2 (germline): SGHRS, YFSETQ. The CDR3 has 15 amino acids.

V and J are TRBV5-6 and TRBJ2-7; D possibly uses TRBD1 or TRBD2 (6 bases each). The CDR3 loop spans 17 amino acids. V shed 2 bases and J shed 1 base, with 19 bases lying between them. Looked up from germline, CDR1 is SGHDT and CDR2 is YYEEEE. In DNA form, the CDR3 reads TGTGCCAGCAGCTTTTACGCTTACTCGGGGGCGTCCTACGAGCAGTACTTC. It encodes CASSFYAYSGASYEQYF.

Regarding this clone: The sample contains more than one DNA sequence encoding this CDR3. The gene calls are TRBV6-4 and TRBJ2-2; D is unclear. CDR3 length: 13 amino acids. The germline CDR1 and CDR2 sequences are MRHNA and SNTAGT. The ends were cut back, 3 bases at V and 3 bases at J, with 5 bases in the middle. This CDR3 reads CASSEGYTGELFF. CDR3 nucleotide sequence: TGTGCCAGCAGTGAGGGGTACACCGGGGAGCTGTTTTTT.

The gene calls are TRBV28 and TRBJ2-7; weak D call: TRBD1 (7 bases). V was clipped by 9 bases and J by 5 bases, with 20 bases between them. Per the germline V gene, CDR1 is MDHEN and CDR2 is SYDVKM. The CDR3 sequence is 14 residues long. The CDR3 DNA reads as TGTGCCAGTGGAGGGGGACAGCGACATAACGAGCAGTACTTC. Its protein is CASGGGQRHNEQYF.

The CDR3 spells CASSIGRADTEAFF. The CDR3 DNA is TGTGCCAGTAGTATCGGCAGGGCGGACACTGAAGCTTTCTTT. This chain uses TRBV19 with TRBJ1-1, with D possibly TRBD1 on 5 matching bases. The CDR3 loop spans 14 amino acids. V was trimmed by 3 bases and J by 3 bases, leaving 11 bases between them. Germline lookup yields CDR1 LNHDA and CDR2 SQIVND (reference sequence).

J is TRBJ2-5 and V is TRBV5-1; 11 bases are a match to TRBD1. CDR3 length equals 14 residues. V lost 4 bases and J lost 3; bases outside the gene matches: 2. From germline, CDR1 is SGHRS and CDR2 YFSETQ. Here the CDR3 DNA reads TGCGCCAGCAGCACGGGACAGGGGGAAGAGACCCAGTACTTC. This encodes CASSTGQGEETQYF.